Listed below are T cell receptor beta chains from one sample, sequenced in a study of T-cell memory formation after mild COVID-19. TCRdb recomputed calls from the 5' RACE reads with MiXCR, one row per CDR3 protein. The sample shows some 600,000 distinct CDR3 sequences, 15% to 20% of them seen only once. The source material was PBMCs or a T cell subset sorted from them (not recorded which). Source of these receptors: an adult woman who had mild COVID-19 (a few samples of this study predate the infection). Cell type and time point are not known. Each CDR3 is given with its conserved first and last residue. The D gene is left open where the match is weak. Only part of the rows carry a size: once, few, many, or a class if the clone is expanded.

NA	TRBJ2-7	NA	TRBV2	CASSEWEVYEQYF	TGTGCCAGCAGCGAGTGGGAGGTCTACGAGCAGTACTTC
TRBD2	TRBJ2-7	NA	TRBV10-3	CAISAKASGSGEQYF	TGTGCCATCAGCGCGAAGGCTAGCGGAAGCGGCGAGCAGTACTTC
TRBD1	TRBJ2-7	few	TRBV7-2	CASSRGTGFPYEQYF	TGTGCCAGCAGCCGGGGGACAGGTTTTCCCTACGAGCAGTACTTC
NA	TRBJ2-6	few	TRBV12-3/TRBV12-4	CASSLSGVAGANVLTF	TGTGCCAGCAGTTTATCAGGGGTCGCTGGGGCCAACGTCCTGACTTTC
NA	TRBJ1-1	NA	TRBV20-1	CSAAPRDIDTEAFF	TGCAGTGCTGCACCACGGGACATCGACACTGAAGCTTTCTTT
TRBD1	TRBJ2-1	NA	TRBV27	CASSPGTGTYNEQFF	TGTGCCAGCAGTCCCGGGACAGGGACCTACAATGAGCAGTTCTTC
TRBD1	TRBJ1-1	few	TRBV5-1	CASSSGTGGEAFF	TGCGCCAGCAGCTCAGGGACAGGGGGCGAAGCTTTCTTT
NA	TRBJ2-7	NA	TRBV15	CATSREGTQSGYEQYF	TGTGCCACCAGCAGAGAAGGGACCCAAAGCGGGTACGAGCAGTACTTC
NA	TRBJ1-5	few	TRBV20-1	CSARRGNQPQHF	TGCAGTGCTAGACGCGGGAATCAGCCCCAGCATTTT
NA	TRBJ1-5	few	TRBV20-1	CSARKVNQPQHF	TGCAGTGCTAGAAAAGTCAATCAGCCCCAGCATTTT
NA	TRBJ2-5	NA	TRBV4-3	CASSQDSVGPETQYF	TGCGCCAGCAGCCAAGATAGCGTTGGGCCAGAGACCCAGTACTTC
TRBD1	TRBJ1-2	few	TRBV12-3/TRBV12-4	CASSTPGQGTANYGYTF	TGTGCCAGCAGCACACCGGGACAGGGGACAGCTAACTATGGCTACACCTTC
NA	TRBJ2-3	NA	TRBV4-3	CASSQDMVAASTDTQYF	TGCGCCAGCAGCCAGGACATGGTAGCGGCTAGCACAGATACGCAGTATTTT
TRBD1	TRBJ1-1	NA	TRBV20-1	CSAWTGSDTEAFF	TGCAGTGCTTGGACAGGGTCGGACACTGAAGCTTTCTTT
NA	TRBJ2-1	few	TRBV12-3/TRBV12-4	CASNKRTGGGYNEQFF	TGTGCCAGCAACAAAAGGACAGGTGGGGGGTACAATGAGCAGTTCTTC
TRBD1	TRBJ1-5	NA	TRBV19	CASSGQGLPHQPQHF	TGTGCCAGTAGCGGACAGGGGCTTCCCCACCAGCCCCAGCATTTT
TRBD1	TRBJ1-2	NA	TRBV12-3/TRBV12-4	CASSGQGAYPNYGYTF	TGTGCCAGCAGTGGACAGGGGGCTTACCCTAACTATGGCTACACCTTC
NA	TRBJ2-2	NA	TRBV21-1	CASSNPTTQGLLNTGELFF	TGTGCCAGCAGCAACCCAACCACCCAAGGACTCCTGAACACCGGGGAGCTGTTTTTT
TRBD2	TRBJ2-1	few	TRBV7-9	CASSLVTTSGRYEQFF	TGTGCCAGCAGCTTAGTAACTACTAGCGGGAGGTATGAGCAGTTCTTC
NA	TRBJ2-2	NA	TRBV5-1	CASSPAGAANTGELFF	TGCGCCAGCAGCCCGGCAGGCGCAGCGAACACCGGGGAGCTGTTTTTT
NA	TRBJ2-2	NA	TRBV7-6	CASSLGPMAGELFF	TGTGCCAGCAGCTTAGGACCTATGGCCGGGGAGCTGTTTTTT
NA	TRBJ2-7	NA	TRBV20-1	CSASTDDGSGEQYF	TGCAGTGCTAGTACAGACGACGGTTCCGGCGAGCAGTACTTC
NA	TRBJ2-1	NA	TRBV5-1	CASSIDGYNEQFF	TGCGCCAGCAGCATCGACGGTTACAATGAGCAGTTCTTC
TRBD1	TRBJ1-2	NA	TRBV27	CASRTGTGELWGYTF	TGTGCCAGCAGAACCGGGACAGGGGAACTATGGGGCTACACCTTC
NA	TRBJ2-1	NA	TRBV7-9	CASSSTEQFF	TGTGCCAGCAGCTCCACTGAGCAGTTCTTC
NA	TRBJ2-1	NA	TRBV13	CASRPRGGGAPNEQFF	TGTGCCAGCAGACCTCGTGGGGGGGGCGCTCCCAATGAGCAGTTCTTC
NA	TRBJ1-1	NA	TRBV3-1	CASSKHGRPEAFF	TGTGCCAGCAGCAAACACGGGAGACCTGAAGCTTTCTTT
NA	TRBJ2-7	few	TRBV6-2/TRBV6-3	CASSYEPSSYEQYF	TGTGCCAGCAGTTACGAACCGAGCTCCTACGAGCAGTACTTC
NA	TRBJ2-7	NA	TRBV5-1	CASSMEAGGFYEQYF	TGCGCCAGCAGCATGGAGGCCGGGGGTTTCTACGAGCAGTACTTC
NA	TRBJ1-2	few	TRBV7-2	CASGTYVDGGYTF	TGTGCCAGCGGCACGTACGTGGACGGTGGCTACACCTTC
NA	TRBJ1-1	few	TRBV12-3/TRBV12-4	CASSLVGVGTEAFF	TGTGCCAGCAGCCTCGTGGGGGTAGGCACTGAAGCTTTCTTT
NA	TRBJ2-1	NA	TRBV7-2	CASSSGAYSSYNEQFF	TGTGCCAGCAGCTCCGGGGCTTACAGCTCCTACAATGAGCAGTTCTTC
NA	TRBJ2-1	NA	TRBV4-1	CASGTPTVISYNEQFF	TGCGCCAGTGGGACTCCTACTGTGATCTCCTACAATGAGCAGTTCTTC
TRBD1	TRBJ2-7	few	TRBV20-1	CSARGQFEGADEQYF	TGCAGTGCTAGAGGCCAATTCGAGGGGGCGGATGAGCAGTACTTC
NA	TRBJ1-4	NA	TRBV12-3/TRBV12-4	CASAVLATNEKLFF	TGTGCCAGCGCCGTTCTTGCAACTAATGAAAAACTGTTTTTT
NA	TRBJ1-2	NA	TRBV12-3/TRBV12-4	CASSLDRTKHF	TGTGCCAGCAGTTTAGACAGGACCAAGCACTTC
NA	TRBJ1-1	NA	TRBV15	CATSRVLTNTEAFF	TGTGCCACCAGCAGAGTCCTGACGAACACTGAAGCTTTCTTT
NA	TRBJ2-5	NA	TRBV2	CASSGMDFPEKETQYF	TGTGCCAGCAGTGGCATGGACTTCCCAGAAAAAGAGACCCAGTACTTC
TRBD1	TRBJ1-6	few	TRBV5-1	CASSFNSDRVDSPLHF	TGCGCCAGCAGCTTCAACTCGGACAGGGTTGACTCACCCCTCCACTTT
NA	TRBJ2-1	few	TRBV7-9	CASSLEQFF	TGTGCCAGCAGCCTGGAGCAGTTCTTC
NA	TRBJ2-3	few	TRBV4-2	CASSQVIAGAQDTQYF	TGTGCCAGCAGCCAAGTGATCGCCGGGGCCCAAGATACGCAGTATTTT
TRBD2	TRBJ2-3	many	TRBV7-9	CASSLGLAGPSTDTQYF	TGTGCCAGCAGCCTGGGACTAGCGGGACCAAGCACAGATACGCAGTATTTT
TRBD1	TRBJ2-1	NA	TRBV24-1	CATSDPLRPGQGYNEQFF	TGTGCCACCAGTGATCCGCTACGACCGGGACAGGGATATAATGAGCAGTTCTTC
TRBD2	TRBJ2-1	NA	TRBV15	CATSPGPSTSGTMGYNEQFF	TGTGCCACCAGCCCTGGACCGTCGACTAGCGGGACCATGGGATACAATGAGCAGTTCTTC
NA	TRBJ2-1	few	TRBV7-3	CASSLKADIKYNEQFF	TGTGCCAGCAGCTTAAAGGCTGATATCAAATACAATGAGCAGTTCTTC
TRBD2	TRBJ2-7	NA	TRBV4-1	CASSQVGGLAGGISYEQYF	TGCGCCAGCAGCCAAGTCGGCGGACTAGCGGGGGGGATCTCCTACGAGCAGTACTTC
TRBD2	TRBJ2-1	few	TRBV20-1	CSARLADNEQFF	TGCAGTGCTAGACTAGCGGACAATGAGCAGTTCTTC
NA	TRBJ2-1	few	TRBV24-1	CATSAAYEQFF	TGTGCCACCAGTGCGGCTTATGAGCAGTTCTTC
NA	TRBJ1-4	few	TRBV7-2	CASSLFGTHNEKLFF	TGTGCCAGCAGCCTGTTCGGGACTCATAATGAAAAACTGTTTTTT
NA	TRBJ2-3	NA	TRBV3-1	CASSQFARTASTDTQYF	TGTGCCAGCAGCCAATTTGCTCGGACAGCTAGCACAGATACGCAGTATTTT
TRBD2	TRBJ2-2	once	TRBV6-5	CAISFSGLAGPTNTGELFF	TGTGCCATCAGTTTCTCGGGACTAGCGGGACCGACCAACACCGGGGAGCTGTTTTTT
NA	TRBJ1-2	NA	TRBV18	CASSPGGNGYTF	TGTGCCAGCTCACCGGGTGGAAATGGCTACACCTTC
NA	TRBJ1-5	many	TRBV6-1	CASSELGGGNQPQHF	TGTGCCAGCAGTGAACTGGGCGGTGGCAATCAGCCCCAGCATTTT
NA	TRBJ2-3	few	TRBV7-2	CASSHGGVTDTQYF	TGTGCCAGCAGCCATGGGGGTGTCACAGATACGCAGTATTTT
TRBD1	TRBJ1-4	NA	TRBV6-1	CASSDRGQRKLFF	TGTGCCAGCAGCGACAGGGGGCAAAGAAAACTGTTTTTT
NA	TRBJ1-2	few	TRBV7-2	CASSEVGGPYGYTF	TGTGCCAGCAGCGAGGTGGGGGGCCCGTATGGCTACACCTTC
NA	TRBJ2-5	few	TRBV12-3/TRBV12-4	CASRRDGQETQYF	TGTGCCAGCAGGCGGGACGGCCAAGAGACCCAGTACTTC
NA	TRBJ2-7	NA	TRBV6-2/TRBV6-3	CASSKTGVYEQYF	TGTGCCAGCAGCAAGACTGGGGTCTACGAGCAGTACTTC
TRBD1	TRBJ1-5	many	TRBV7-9	CASSVTGDSNQPQHF	TGTGCCAGCAGTGTGACAGGGGATAGCAATCAGCCCCAGCATTTT